A selection of T cell receptor beta chains follows, all from one sample in a study of cytomegalovirus exposure and HLA in healthy donors. Produced via immunoSEQ multiplex PCR; TCRdb's table is partial and in-frame only. The table shows over 110,000 clones, with more than 60% occurring only once. What was sequenced was PBMCs. All receptors come from a woman in her forties or fifties in good health and CMV-seropositive. Both conserved end residues are part of each CDR3. Fields, in order: J gene, V gene, clone size, D gene, CDR3 DNA, CDR3 protein. D genes are given only for firm matches. Clone size is shown for a subset of rows, as once, few, many or a class of expanded clone.

J gene: TRBJ2-1
V gene: TRBV18
clone size: .
D gene: TRBD1
CDR3 DNA: TGTGCCAGCCACCAGACAGGGCGCAATGAGCAGTTCTTC
CDR3 protein: CASHQTGRNEQFF

J gene: TRBJ2-2
V gene: TRBV11-2
clone size: few
D gene: TRBD1
CDR3 DNA: TGTGCCAGCAGCTCCACAGGGGTTGGGGCGTCCGGGGAGCTGTTTTTT
CDR3 protein: CASSSTGVGASGELFF

J gene: TRBJ2-7
V gene: TRBV5-1
clone size: .
D gene: .
CDR3 DNA: TGCGCCAGCAGCTTCGGAGGGATCGAGCAGTACTTC
CDR3 protein: CASSFGGIEQYF

J gene: TRBJ1-6
V gene: TRBV28
clone size: .
D gene: TRBD1
CDR3 DNA: TGTGCCAGCAGTGCGACAGGGTGGAAAGATAATTCACCCCTCCACTTT
CDR3 protein: CASSATGWKDNSPLHF

J gene: TRBJ2-5
V gene: TRBV6-5
clone size: .
D gene: TRBD1
CDR3 DNA: TGTGCCAGCACCACGACAGGGCGGGAGACCCAGTACTTC
CDR3 protein: CASTTTGRETQYF

J gene: TRBJ2-5
V gene: TRBV5-1
clone size: few
D gene: TRBD2
CDR3 DNA: TGCGCCAGCAGCTTGGAAGCGGGGCAAGAGACCCAGTACTTC
CDR3 protein: CASSLEAGQETQYF

J gene: TRBJ2-4
V gene: TRBV14
clone size: .
D gene: .
CDR3 DNA: TGTGCCAGCAGCCTGCGCGGGATAAACAGTCAGTACTTC
CDR3 protein: CASSLRGINSQYF

J gene: TRBJ1-1
V gene: TRBV19
clone size: .
D gene: .
CDR3 DNA: TGTGCCAGTAGTATGGTCAGGAACACTGAAGCTTTCTTT
CDR3 protein: CASSMVRNTEAFF

J gene: TRBJ2-1
V gene: TRBV4-2
clone size: .
D gene: .
CDR3 DNA: TGTGCCAGCAGCCAAGCCCCATCCAATGAGCAGTTCTTC
CDR3 protein: CASSQAPSNEQFF

J gene: TRBJ2-5
V gene: TRBV5-4
clone size: .
D gene: .
CDR3 DNA: TGTGCCAGCAGCTTTCCGGAGGAGGGGACCCAGTACTTC
CDR3 protein: CASSFPEEGTQYF

J gene: TRBJ1-1
V gene: TRBV4-2
clone size: once
D gene: .
CDR3 DNA: TGTGCCAGCAGCCATCCCCGGGGAGGGGGGCAGAACACTGAAGCTTTCTTT
CDR3 protein: CASSHPRGGGQNTEAFF

J gene: TRBJ1-2
V gene: TRBV7-3
clone size: .
D gene: .
CDR3 DNA: TGTGCCAGCAGCTTCGGGACGGGGGGTAACTATGGCTACACCTTC
CDR3 protein: CASSFGTGGNYGYTF

J gene: TRBJ2-5
V gene: TRBV18
clone size: few
D gene: TRBD1
CDR3 DNA: TGTGCCAGCTCACCACGGACAGGGGGAGAGACCCAGTACTTC
CDR3 protein: CASSPRTGGETQYF

J gene: TRBJ1-5
V gene: TRBV5-6
clone size: .
D gene: TRBD1
CDR3 DNA: TGTGCCAGCAGCAGGGACAGGGGAAGAACGAGTCAGCCCCAGCATTTT
CDR3 protein: CASSRDRGRTSQPQHF

J gene: TRBJ1-5
V gene: TRBV19
clone size: .
D gene: TRBD1
CDR3 DNA: TGTGCCAGTAGTATAAGGGACAGCACCAATCAGCCCCAGCATTTT
CDR3 protein: CASSIRDSTNQPQHF

J gene: TRBJ2-5
V gene: TRBV13
clone size: .
D gene: TRBD1
CDR3 DNA: TGTGCCAGCAGCCCTGGGACAGCCCGCCGGGCGGCCCAGTACTTC
CDR3 protein: CASSPGTARRAAQYF

J gene: TRBJ1-2
V gene: TRBV5-1
clone size: few
D gene: .
CDR3 DNA: TGCGCCACCGCCCCGGGAGGGGATTATGGCTACACCTTC
CDR3 protein: CATAPGGDYGYTF

J gene: TRBJ2-7
V gene: TRBV5-6
clone size: .
D gene: TRBD2
CDR3 DNA: TGTGCCAGCAGCACCATCACTAGCGGGGCCTACGAGCAGTACTTC
CDR3 protein: CASSTITSGAYEQYF

J gene: TRBJ2-1
V gene: TRBV15
clone size: .
D gene: .
CDR3 DNA: TGTGCCACCAGCAGACCCGGCCTCCGGGACTGGGGAAAGAATGAGCAGTTCTTC
CDR3 protein: CATSRPGLRDWGKNEQFF

J gene: TRBJ1-4
V gene: TRBV30
clone size: .
D gene: .
CDR3 DNA: TGTGCCTGGAGTCAGGGCCGTAATGAAAAACTGTTTTTT
CDR3 protein: CAWSQGRNEKLFF

J gene: TRBJ2-1
V gene: TRBV5-1
clone size: .
D gene: TRBD2
CDR3 DNA: TGCGCCAGCAGGCCCCTAGCGGGGGGCCATGAGCAGTTCTTC
CDR3 protein: CASRPLAGGHEQFF

J gene: TRBJ2-5
V gene: TRBV7-9
clone size: .
D gene: .
CDR3 DNA: TGTGCCAGCAGCTCCTTAGACAAAGAGACCCAGTACTTC
CDR3 protein: CASSSLDKETQYF

J gene: TRBJ2-7
V gene: TRBV27
clone size: .
D gene: TRBD1
CDR3 DNA: TGTGCCAGCAGGCCATCCGGGACAGGGACCTACGAGCAGTACTTC
CDR3 protein: CASRPSGTGTYEQYF

J gene: TRBJ1-4
V gene: TRBV5-6
clone size: .
D gene: .
CDR3 DNA: TGTGCCAGCAGCTTTTGGGAGGATGATGAAAAACTGTTTTTT
CDR3 protein: CASSFWEDDEKLFF

J gene: TRBJ2-7
V gene: TRBV5-1
clone size: .
D gene: .
CDR3 DNA: TGCGCCAGCAGACAGGGTTTGGGATACGAGCAGTACTTC
CDR3 protein: CASRQGLGYEQYF

J gene: TRBJ1-1
V gene: TRBV7-2
clone size: .
D gene: TRBD1
CDR3 DNA: TGTGCCAGCAGCCCAGGGACAGGTGGAAAAGCTTTCTTT
CDR3 protein: CASSPGTGGKAFF

J gene: TRBJ1-1
V gene: TRBV7-9
clone size: .
D gene: .
CDR3 DNA: TGTGCCAGCAGCTTTCGGGTGGATTACACTGAAGCTTTCTTT
CDR3 protein: CASSFRVDYTEAFF

J gene: TRBJ2-1
V gene: TRBV5-4
clone size: once
D gene: TRBD2
CDR3 DNA: TGTGCCAGCAGCTCGCCCTTAGCGGGGGGCCGTATCAATGAGCAGTTCTTC
CDR3 protein: CASSSPLAGGRINEQFF

J gene: TRBJ1-5
V gene: TRBV19
clone size: .
D gene: TRBD1
CDR3 DNA: TGTGCCAGTAGTATAGAGGGGACAGGGGGCAATCAGCCCCAGCATTTT
CDR3 protein: CASSIEGTGGNQPQHF

J gene: TRBJ2-7
V gene: TRBV7-2
clone size: once
D gene: .
CDR3 DNA: TGTGCCAGCAGCCAACCCGCCTGGGCGGGGGCGTTCTCCTACGAGCAGTACTTC
CDR3 protein: CASSQPAWAGAFSYEQYF

J gene: TRBJ1-4
V gene: TRBV30
clone size: few
D gene: .
CDR3 DNA: TGTGCCTGGAGTAGCCCCGCAGGTAAACTGTTTTTT
CDR3 protein: CAWSSPAGKLFF

J gene: TRBJ2-5
V gene: TRBV2
clone size: .
D gene: TRBD2
CDR3 DNA: TGTGCCAGCAGTTCTAGCGGGGGATCCAAAGAGACCCAGTACTTC
CDR3 protein: CASSSSGGSKETQYF

J gene: TRBJ1-5
V gene: TRBV25-1
clone size: .
D gene: TRBD1
CDR3 DNA: TGTGCCAGCAGGGTTTCAGGGGGCTATGACAATCAGCCCCAGCATTTT
CDR3 protein: CASRVSGGYDNQPQHF

J gene: TRBJ2-7
V gene: TRBV9
clone size: .
D gene: TRBD2
CDR3 DNA: TGTGCCAGCAGCGTAGAAGCGGGGGTCTCCTACGAGCAGTACTTC
CDR3 protein: CASSVEAGVSYEQYF

J gene: TRBJ2-4
V gene: TRBV7-8
clone size: .
D gene: .
CDR3 DNA: TGTGCCAGCGAAACCAACAGGGTTGGAGCCAAAAACATTCAGTACTTC
CDR3 protein: CASETNRVGAKNIQYF

J gene: TRBJ2-3
V gene: TRBV7-6
clone size: few
D gene: .
CDR3 DNA: TGTGCCAGCAGTGGGGCAGGGAGCACAGATACGCAGTATTTT
CDR3 protein: CASSGAGSTDTQYF

J gene: TRBJ2-5
V gene: TRBV5-1
clone size: .
D gene: .
CDR3 DNA: TGCGCCAGCAGCTTTGATACCGGGACAACTCAAGAGACCCAGTACTTC
CDR3 protein: CASSFDTGTTQETQYF

J gene: TRBJ1-5
V gene: TRBV5-4
clone size: .
D gene: .
CDR3 DNA: TGTGCCAGCAGCTTGGCCTCTGCAGGTCAGAATCAGCCCCAGCATTTT
CDR3 protein: CASSLASAGQNQPQHF

J gene: TRBJ2-5
V gene: TRBV29-1
clone size: .
D gene: .
CDR3 DNA: TGCAGCGTTGATGGGGACTGGGGTCAAGAGACCCAGTACTTC
CDR3 protein: CSVDGDWGQETQYF

J gene: TRBJ2-7
V gene: TRBV7-8
clone size: .
D gene: .
CDR3 DNA: TGTGCCAGCAGCTTAAGGGACTCTGGGGGCTACGAGCAGTACTTC
CDR3 protein: CASSLRDSGGYEQYF

J gene: TRBJ1-5
V gene: TRBV2
clone size: few
D gene: .
CDR3 DNA: TGTGCCAGCAGTACACAGGGCTCCTTGAGCAATCAGCCCCAGCATTTT
CDR3 protein: CASSTQGSLSNQPQHF

J gene: TRBJ2-3
V gene: TRBV7-8
clone size: .
D gene: .
CDR3 DNA: TGTGCCAGCACCCCCCGGCGAACAGGGATCACAGATACGCAGTATTTT
CDR3 protein: CASTPRRTGITDTQYF

J gene: TRBJ2-5
V gene: TRBV15
clone size: .
D gene: TRBD2
CDR3 DNA: TGTGCCACCAGCAGTAGGGAACTAGCGGGGGAAAAGACCCAGTACTTC
CDR3 protein: CATSSRELAGEKTQYF

J gene: TRBJ2-7
V gene: TRBV4-2
clone size: .
D gene: .
CDR3 DNA: TGTGCCAGCAGCTTGGCCGAGGCAGAGTACGAGCAGTACTTC
CDR3 protein: CASSLAEAEYEQYF

J gene: TRBJ1-5
V gene: TRBV6-6
clone size: .
D gene: TRBD1
CDR3 DNA: TGTGCCAGCAACCAACAGGGGGGACATCAGCCCCAGCATTTT
CDR3 protein: CASNQQGGHQPQHF

J gene: TRBJ1-3
V gene: TRBV4-3
clone size: once
D gene: TRBD1
CDR3 DNA: TGCGCCAGCAGCCAAGCCCCGGGACAGGGGGCGAGAAACACCATATATTTT
CDR3 protein: CASSQAPGQGARNTIYF

J gene: TRBJ2-7
V gene: TRBV27
clone size: .
D gene: TRBD1
CDR3 DNA: TGTGCCAGCAGCCGACAGGGGCCGGGCTACGAGCAGTACTTC
CDR3 protein: CASSRQGPGYEQYF

J gene: TRBJ1-5
V gene: TRBV28
clone size: .
D gene: .
CDR3 DNA: TGTGCCAGCAGTGTGTACAATCAGCCCCAGCATTTT
CDR3 protein: CASSVYNQPQHF

J gene: TRBJ2-7
V gene: TRBV6-6
clone size: .
D gene: TRBD1
CDR3 DNA: TGTGCCAGCAGGCTCGACAGGGGGCAGTCCTACGAGCAGTACTTC
CDR3 protein: CASRLDRGQSYEQYF

J gene: TRBJ1-1
V gene: TRBV7-3
clone size: .
D gene: .
CDR3 DNA: TGTGCCAGCAGCTCCGGTTCTCGAGTCGGTGAAGCTTTCTTT
CDR3 protein: CASSSGSRVGEAFF

J gene: TRBJ2-7
V gene: TRBV9
clone size: once
D gene: TRBD2
CDR3 DNA: TGTGCCAGCAGCGTAGCCGGTCTAGCGGGGGCCTACGAGCAGTACTTC
CDR3 protein: CASSVAGLAGAYEQYF

J gene: TRBJ1-1
V gene: TRBV10-1
clone size: .
D gene: .
CDR3 DNA: TGCGCCAGCAGTGAGTCGTGGGGGGAGGCAGCTTTCTTT
CDR3 protein: CASSESWGEAAFF

J gene: TRBJ1-3
V gene: TRBV28
clone size: .
D gene: .
CDR3 DNA: TGTGCCAGCAGACCCTGGGGGGAAGCCAAGGGAGGAAACACCATATATTTT
CDR3 protein: CASRPWGEAKGGNTIYF

J gene: TRBJ1-4
V gene: TRBV15
clone size: few
D gene: .
CDR3 DNA: TGTGCCACCTCCAACAGGCGGTCCTCTGAAAAACTGTTTTTT
CDR3 protein: CATSNRRSSEKLFF